The rows below give T cell receptor delta chains drawn from one sample of a study of gamma-delta T cells after stem cell transplantation. TCRdb called clones from the RT-PCR reads again using CATT. The data hold 13,000 or so delta-chain clones, with about 34% observed a single time. Sequencing was done on a sample of gamma-delta T cells. The origin of the receptors is a human donor. It is not recorded whose cells these are; they may come from a transplant donor. CDR3s leave out the opening cysteine and the closing phenylalanine or tryptophan.

V: TRDV2; J: TRDJ3; CDR3: ACDTVRAGGYPNSWDTRQMF
V: TRDV1; J: TRDJ1; CDR3: ACGLPSFLPLVGVLDTDKLI
V: TRDV2; J: TRDJ3; CDR3: ACDTVLSGYAMGFSSWDTRQMF
V: TRDV2; J: TRDJ3; CDR3: ACDVLGAHSWDTRQMF
V: TRDV3; J: TRDJ1; CDR3: AFGSFGDKLI
V: TRDV1; J: TRDJ1; CDR3: ALGEHFPYGGYPTTDKLI
V: TRDV1; J: TRDJ1; CDR3: ALGIKTAYIDKPI
V: TRDV1; J: TRDJ1; CDR3: ALGEPRPQMELI
V: TRDV3; J: TRDJ1; CDR3: AFSTEDWGQTDKLI
V: TRDV1; J: TRDJ1; CDR3: ALGEPPLLRLLGGASLYTDKLI
V: TRDV2; J: TRDJ1; CDR3: ACDTGGTDKLI
V: TRDV1; J: TRDJ1; CDR3: ALGTLLLNHTGSPTKLI
V: TRDV2; J: TRDJ2; CDR3: ACDILGALTAHLF
V: TRAV29/DV5; J: TRDJ1; CDR3: AASAIQLGDTAYTDKLI
V: TRDV1; J: TRDJ2; CDR3: ALGELRPLTAQLF
V: TRDV2; J: TRDJ3; CDR3: ACDSLGDTAWDTRQMF
V: TRAV29/DV5; J: TRDJ2; CDR3: AASEWLVGGYAGGAQLF
V: TRDV3; J: TRDJ1; CDR3: AFPDTDKLI
V: TRDV2; J: TRDJ1; CDR3: ACDFYTDQLI
V: TRDV2; J: TRDJ3; CDR3: ACDTGRGDTSSWDTRQMF
V: TRDV2; J: TRDJ3; CDR3: ACDTVEWGIRRSSWDTRQMF
V: TRDV2; J: TRDJ3; CDR3: ACGLGDTSSWDTRQMF
V: TRDV1; J: TRDJ3; CDR3: ALGLPKLDLGDNRPWDTRQMF
V: TRDV1; J: TRDJ2; CDR3: ALGRRRPLSWGTTAQLF
V: TRDV2; J: TRDJ1; CDR3: ACDTPLYWGIRYTDKLI
V: TRDV1; J: TRDJ1; CDR3: ALGERVTRDIRGYALIKLI
V: TRDV3; J: TRDJ3; CDR3: AFRWGPESRDTRQMF
V: TRDV3; J: TRDJ4; CDR3: ASAYVPYWGIHAEARPLI
V: TRDV3; J: TRDJ1; CDR3: ACELPTLLGDIPSTDKLI
V: TRDV3; J: TRDJ1; CDR3: ASEHTDKLI
V: TRDV2; J: TRDJ1; CDR3: ACDPSPFLQDGGRSITDKLI
V: TRDV1; J: TRDJ1; CDR3: ALGEIRVFPRGRRLLTDKLI
V: TRDV2; J: TRDJ1; CDR3: ACDTGSGWARYWGPRGKLI
V: TRDV2; J: TRDJ3; CDR3: ACDTVLPGDTTWDTRQMF
V: TRDV1; J: TRDJ2; CDR3: ALGPSCPCGGEAQLF
V: TRDV2; J: TRDJ3; CDR3: ACDHWGHDSWYTRQMF
V: TRAV29/DV5; J: TRDJ1; CDR3: AASPLFYWGIRGTDKLI
V: TRDV1; J: TRDJ1; CDR3: ALGELESALLRDTPDKLI
V: TRDV3; J: TRDJ1; CDR3: AFPYHSDNLI
V: TRDV3; J: TRDJ3; CDR3: ASESRVYSSSWDTRQMF